This is a list of T cell receptor beta chains from one sample in a study of TIL therapy for anti-PD-1-resistant metastatic lung cancer. This table comes from immunoSEQ multiplex PCR, and its TCRdb copy is limited to in-frame clones, with some not included. The table lists around 45,000 clones, 65% to 80% of them singletons. Material: tumor tissue, obtained at baseline. All receptors come from a person between 25 and 79 years old with non-small cell lung cancer. Both conserved end residues are part of each CDR3. Fields, in order: J gene, V gene, D gene, clone size, CDR3 protein, CDR3 DNA. The D gene is left open where the match is weak. Part of the rows lack a size; the others show once, few, many or a class for expanded clones.

j_call: TRBJ1-3
v_call: TRBV4-3
d_call: NA
clone_size: NA
cdr3_aa: CASSQSAGSGNTIYF
cdr3_nt: TGCGCCAGCAGCCAATCGGCAGGCTCTGGAAACACCATATATTTT

j_call: TRBJ2-3
v_call: TRBV2
d_call: TRBD2
clone_size: NA
cdr3_aa: CASSEPRRGGTDTQYF
cdr3_nt: TGTGCCAGCAGTGAACCCCGCCGGGGGGGCACAGATACGCAGTATTTT

j_call: TRBJ2-1
v_call: TRBV7-7
d_call: TRBD1
clone_size: NA
cdr3_aa: CASSSDRGIEQFF
cdr3_nt: TGTGCTAGCAGCTCGGACAGGGGAATTGAGCAGTTCTTC

j_call: TRBJ1-2
v_call: TRBV30
d_call: NA
clone_size: NA
cdr3_aa: CAWSVPPGAYGYTF
cdr3_nt: TGTGCCTGGAGTGTACCCCCTGGAGCCTATGGCTACACCTTC

j_call: TRBJ2-2
v_call: TRBV19
d_call: TRBD1
clone_size: NA
cdr3_aa: CATRDRGNTGELFF
cdr3_nt: TGTGCCACCCGGGACAGGGGGAACACCGGGGAGCTGTTTTTT

j_call: TRBJ1-4
v_call: TRBV19
d_call: NA
clone_size: NA
cdr3_aa: CASSLLGQGAEKLFF
cdr3_nt: TGTGCCAGTAGCCTTCTCGGCCAGGGTGCTGAAAAACTGTTTTTT

j_call: TRBJ1-1
v_call: TRBV5-1
d_call: NA
clone_size: NA
cdr3_aa: CASSVDVNTEAFF
cdr3_nt: TGCGCCAGCAGCGTAGACGTGAACACTGAAGCTTTCTTT

j_call: TRBJ2-1
v_call: TRBV2
d_call: TRBD2
clone_size: NA
cdr3_aa: CASSKLAGGNEQFF
cdr3_nt: TGTGCCAGCAGTAAACTAGCGGGAGGTAATGAGCAGTTCTTC

j_call: TRBJ1-2
v_call: TRBV27
d_call: TRBD1
clone_size: few
cdr3_aa: CASSYFGQGQNYGYTF
cdr3_nt: TGTGCCAGCAGTTACTTCGGACAGGGACAAAACTATGGCTACACCTTC

j_call: TRBJ1-5
v_call: TRBV7-6
d_call: NA
clone_size: once
cdr3_aa: CASSPDSNQPQHF
cdr3_nt: TGTGCCAGCAGCCCGGACAGCAATCAGCCCCAGCATTTT

j_call: TRBJ2-3
v_call: TRBV4-1
d_call: NA
clone_size: few
cdr3_aa: CASSQDSGTPSHADTQYF
cdr3_nt: TGCGCCAGCAGCCAAGATTCGGGGACCCCAAGTCATGCAGATACGCAGTATTTT

j_call: TRBJ2-1
v_call: TRBV6-1
d_call: TRBD2
clone_size: NA
cdr3_aa: CASRSPGLAINEQFF
cdr3_nt: TGTGCCAGCAGATCCCCGGGACTAGCGATCAATGAGCAGTTCTTC

j_call: TRBJ2-1
v_call: TRBV10-1
d_call: TRBD2
clone_size: NA
cdr3_aa: CASSSGLAGVGYEQFF
cdr3_nt: TGCGCCAGCAGTTCCGGACTAGCGGGAGTCGGTTATGAGCAGTTCTTC

j_call: TRBJ2-7
v_call: TRBV11-3
d_call: TRBD2
clone_size: NA
cdr3_aa: CASSLLAGADEQYF
cdr3_nt: TGTGCCAGCAGCTTATTAGCGGGAGCTGACGAGCAGTACTTC

j_call: TRBJ1-6
v_call: TRBV28
d_call: NA
clone_size: NA
cdr3_aa: CASSSNSPLHF
cdr3_nt: TGTGCCAGCAGCTCCAATTCACCCCTCCACTTT

j_call: TRBJ1-5
v_call: TRBV19
d_call: TRBD1
clone_size: NA
cdr3_aa: CASWTGDSNQPQHF
cdr3_nt: TGTGCCAGTTGGACAGGAGATAGCAATCAGCCCCAGCATTTT

j_call: TRBJ2-1
v_call: TRBV10-2
d_call: NA
clone_size: few
cdr3_aa: CASSVSPQLNEQFF
cdr3_nt: TGCGCCAGCAGTGTTTCCCCCCAACTAAATGAGCAGTTCTTC

j_call: TRBJ2-7
v_call: TRBV27
d_call: TRBD2
clone_size: NA
cdr3_aa: CASTPSGTSYEQYF
cdr3_nt: TGTGCCAGCACCCCTAGCGGGACTTCCTACGAGCAGTACTTC

j_call: TRBJ2-7
v_call: TRBV5-4
d_call: TRBD1
clone_size: NA
cdr3_aa: CASSKTGTAYEQYF
cdr3_nt: TGTGCCAGCAGCAAGACCGGGACAGCCTACGAGCAGTACTTC

j_call: TRBJ1-1
v_call: TRBV7-9
d_call: NA
clone_size: once
cdr3_aa: CASSPMTGLGNTEAFF
cdr3_nt: TGTGCCAGCAGCCCGATGACAGGCCTGGGGAACACTGAAGCTTTCTTT

j_call: TRBJ2-1
v_call: TRBV9
d_call: NA
clone_size: NA
cdr3_aa: CASSVQGQDNEQFF
cdr3_nt: TGTGCCAGCAGCGTACAGGGGCAGGACAATGAGCAGTTCTTC

j_call: TRBJ1-2
v_call: TRBV6-5
d_call: NA
clone_size: NA
cdr3_aa: CASPQTGDYGYTF
cdr3_nt: TGTGCCAGCCCGCAGACAGGAGACTATGGCTACACCTTC

j_call: TRBJ1-1
v_call: TRBV6-1
d_call: NA
clone_size: NA
cdr3_aa: CASGFNTEAFF
cdr3_nt: TGTGCCAGCGGATTTAACACTGAAGCTTTCTTT

j_call: TRBJ1-2
v_call: TRBV5-6
d_call: TRBD1
clone_size: NA
cdr3_aa: CASRPRGQGVYGYTF
cdr3_nt: TGTGCCAGCCGTCCAAGGGGACAGGGTGTGTATGGCTACACCTTC

j_call: TRBJ2-3
v_call: TRBV30
d_call: TRBD2
clone_size: NA
cdr3_aa: CAWSILAGGGTDTQYF
cdr3_nt: TGTGCCTGGAGTATTCTAGCGGGAGGTGGCACAGATACGCAGTATTTT

j_call: TRBJ2-7
v_call: TRBV19
d_call: TRBD1
clone_size: NA
cdr3_aa: CASSYHRGDPYEQYF
cdr3_nt: TGTGCCAGTTCCTATCACAGGGGTGACCCATACGAGCAGTACTTC

j_call: TRBJ2-1
v_call: TRBV4-3
d_call: NA
clone_size: NA
cdr3_aa: CASSQDKSSYNEQFF
cdr3_nt: TGCGCCAGCAGCCAAGATAAGAGCTCCTACAATGAGCAGTTCTTC

j_call: TRBJ1-1
v_call: TRBV7-3
d_call: TRBD1
clone_size: NA
cdr3_aa: CASSLNPRGQAFF
cdr3_nt: TGTGCCAGCAGCTTAAATCCCAGGGGGCAAGCTTTCTTT

j_call: TRBJ2-1
v_call: TRBV5-4
d_call: NA
clone_size: NA
cdr3_aa: CASSLGFRRTSYNEQFF
cdr3_nt: TGTGCCAGCAGCTTGGGGTTCCGGCGGACCTCCTACAATGAGCAGTTCTTC

j_call: TRBJ2-6
v_call: TRBV7-2
d_call: NA
clone_size: NA
cdr3_aa: CASSLVPRSGANVLTF
cdr3_nt: TGTGCCAGCAGCTTAGTTCCCCGCTCTGGGGCCAACGTCCTGACTTTC

j_call: TRBJ1-5
v_call: TRBV19
d_call: TRBD1
clone_size: NA
cdr3_aa: CASRGQGSGPQHF
cdr3_nt: TGTGCCAGTAGGGGACAGGGATCAGGGCCCCAGCATTTT

j_call: TRBJ1-2
v_call: TRBV19
d_call: TRBD1
clone_size: NA
cdr3_aa: CASSISGQGYYGYTF
cdr3_nt: TGTGCCAGTAGTATCTCGGGACAGGGATACTATGGCTACACCTTC

j_call: TRBJ1-2
v_call: TRBV4-3
d_call: TRBD1
clone_size: NA
cdr3_aa: CASSRRQGVVGQNGYTF
cdr3_nt: TGCGCCAGCAGCCGCCGACAGGGGGTGGTGGGTCAGAATGGCTACACCTTC

j_call: TRBJ1-5
v_call: TRBV30
d_call: NA
clone_size: NA
cdr3_aa: CAWSVGVSQPQHF
cdr3_nt: TGTGCCTGGAGTGTAGGGGTCTCACAGCCCCAGCATTTT

j_call: TRBJ2-7
v_call: TRBV6-6
d_call: NA
clone_size: few
cdr3_aa: CASSYGQGSYEQYF
cdr3_nt: TGTGCCAGCAGTTATGGGCAGGGCTCCTACGAGCAGTACTTC

j_call: TRBJ1-1
v_call: TRBV2
d_call: NA
clone_size: few
cdr3_aa: CASREGMKTEAFF
cdr3_nt: TGTGCCAGCAGAGAGGGTATGAAGACTGAAGCTTTCTTT

j_call: TRBJ1-2
v_call: TRBV28
d_call: TRBD1
clone_size: NA
cdr3_aa: CASIEGATGYTF
cdr3_nt: TGTGCCAGCATCGAGGGGGCGACTGGCTACACCTTC

j_call: TRBJ1-2
v_call: TRBV27
d_call: NA
clone_size: NA
cdr3_aa: CASSRYGAGYTF
cdr3_nt: TGTGCCAGCAGCCGTTACGGGGCCGGCTACACCTTC

j_call: TRBJ1-6
v_call: TRBV7-2
d_call: NA
clone_size: few
cdr3_aa: CASSSGWVSPLHF
cdr3_nt: TGTGCCAGCAGCTCCGGGTGGGTCTCACCCCTCCACTTT

j_call: TRBJ1-1
v_call: TRBV6-5
d_call: TRBD1
clone_size: NA
cdr3_aa: CASSQTGVGSEAFF
cdr3_nt: TGTGCCAGCAGTCAAACAGGGGTCGGCTCTGAAGCTTTCTTT

j_call: TRBJ2-2
v_call: TRBV5-1
d_call: TRBD1
clone_size: NA
cdr3_aa: CASSWTGGNTGELFF
cdr3_nt: TGCGCCAGCAGCTGGACAGGGGGCAACACCGGGGAGCTGTTTTTT

j_call: TRBJ2-5
v_call: TRBV7-6
d_call: NA
clone_size: NA
cdr3_aa: CASSLIGSETQYF
cdr3_nt: TGTGCCAGCAGCTTAATTGGGTCAGAGACCCAGTACTTC

j_call: TRBJ2-5
v_call: TRBV18
d_call: TRBD1
clone_size: NA
cdr3_aa: CATHDTGARPQYF
cdr3_nt: TGTGCCACCCACGATACAGGGGCCCGGCCCCAGTACTTC

j_call: TRBJ1-5
v_call: TRBV7-9
d_call: NA
clone_size: NA
cdr3_aa: CASSLFSGTFNQPQHF
cdr3_nt: TGTGCCAGCAGCTTATTTTCGGGGACCTTCAATCAGCCCCAGCATTTT

j_call: TRBJ2-3
v_call: TRBV9
d_call: NA
clone_size: NA
cdr3_aa: CASSVTTDTQYF
cdr3_nt: TGTGCCAGCAGCGTCACGACGGATACGCAGTATTTT

j_call: TRBJ1-2
v_call: TRBV2
d_call: TRBD1
clone_size: NA
cdr3_aa: CANPRDRGYGYTF
cdr3_nt: TGTGCCAACCCCCGGGACAGAGGGTATGGCTACACCTTC

j_call: TRBJ1-3
v_call: TRBV29-1
d_call: NA
clone_size: NA
cdr3_aa: CSVLLHGSGNTIYF
cdr3_nt: TGCAGCGTTCTTCTCCATGGCTCTGGAAACACCATATATTTT

j_call: TRBJ1-5
v_call: TRBV7-3
d_call: NA
clone_size: NA
cdr3_aa: CASSLRQGNQPQHF
cdr3_nt: TGTGCCAGCAGCTTACGACAGGGCAATCAGCCCCAGCATTTT

j_call: TRBJ2-5
v_call: TRBV7-7
d_call: NA
clone_size: NA
cdr3_aa: CASSGGSDQTQYF
cdr3_nt: TGTGCTAGCAGCGGCGGTAGCGACCAGACCCAGTACTTC

j_call: TRBJ1-2
v_call: TRBV27
d_call: NA
clone_size: NA
cdr3_aa: CASSSIGWAVNGYTF
cdr3_nt: TGTGCCAGCAGTTCTATTGGATGGGCAGTAAATGGCTACACCTTC

j_call: TRBJ1-1
v_call: TRBV14
d_call: NA
clone_size: medium-sized
cdr3_aa: CASSPWTYTEAFF
cdr3_nt: TGTGCCAGCAGCCCGTGGACGTACACTGAAGCTTTCTTT

j_call: TRBJ1-1
v_call: TRBV9
d_call: NA
clone_size: NA
cdr3_aa: CASSVGAEMNTEAFF
cdr3_nt: TGTGCCAGCAGCGTAGGGGCTGAAATGAACACTGAAGCTTTCTTT

j_call: TRBJ2-2
v_call: TRBV11-2
d_call: NA
clone_size: NA
cdr3_aa: CAKESGGELFF
cdr3_nt: TGTGCCAAAGAAAGTGGCGGGGAGCTGTTTTTT

j_call: TRBJ2-4
v_call: TRBV4-1
d_call: NA
clone_size: few
cdr3_aa: CASSHTGGDKNIQYF
cdr3_nt: TGCGCCAGCAGCCATACCGGGGGAGACAAAAACATTCAGTACTTC

j_call: TRBJ1-1
v_call: TRBV5-4
d_call: TRBD1
clone_size: NA
cdr3_aa: CASSLPQGGLEAFF
cdr3_nt: TGTGCCAGCAGCTTGCCTCAAGGGGGCCTCGAAGCTTTCTTT